One and the same sample provided the 12 T cell receptor beta chains below, sequenced in a study of T cells in localized non-small cell lung cancer. Only in-frame clones appear in the TCRdb table, and some are missing; sequencing was by immunoSEQ multiplex PCR. The sample holds about 40,000 clones, roughly 79% seen once. The starting material was peripheral blood mononuclear cells, obtained before any cancer treatment. These receptors were collected from a male donor aged 60 or over with stage II lung adenocarcinoma.

This clone was observed a few times. The V call is TRBV10-3, the J call TRBJ1-2; 9 nucleotides align to TRBD1. The CDR3 is made up of 15 amino acids. Germline V CDR1 and CDR2: ENHRY, SYGVKD. Losses at the gene ends were 4 bases for V and 7 bases for J; bases not matched to a gene: 10. Written as DNA, the CDR3 is TGTGCCATCAGTGCCAGGGACAGGGACTCTAGTGGCTACACCTTC. This gives the protein CAISARDRDSSGYTF.

The chain has TRBV7-9 and TRBJ1-4; TRBD1 might be the D (6 bases). Germline V gives CDR1 SEHNR, CDR2 FQNEAQ (reference sequence). The CDR3 consists of 14 residues. Trimming removed 7 bases from V and 6 bases from J, with 15 bases in between. CDR3 nucleotide sequence: TGTGCCAGCACGGAACAGGGAGGGTATGAAAAACTGTTTTTT. The encoded protein is CASTEQGGYEKLFF.

The chain links TRBV5-6 to TRBJ2-1; 11 bases agree with TRBD2. This CDR3 region has 16 residues. V gave up 6 bases and J gave up 4 bases; unmatched junction bases: 9. CDR1 SGHDT and CDR2 YYEEEE come from the germline V gene. The CDR3 loop reads CASTNRGLAGYNEQFF. The CDR3, as DNA: TGTGCCAGCACCAATCGCGGACTAGCGGGTTACAATGAGCAGTTCTTC.

This sequence joins TRBV27 and TRBJ2-3, with unresolved D. CDR3 length equals 13 residues. CDR1 MNHEY and CDR2 SMNVEV come from the germline V gene (reference sequence). The V end was cut by 6 bases, the J end by 1 base, with 8 bases between. In nucleotides, the CDR3 is TGTGCCAGCAGACTGTATCGCACAGATACGCAGTATTTT. Translated, it gives CASRLYRTDTQYF.

The chain uses TRBV30 and TRBJ2-7, with D possibly TRBD1 on 6 matching bases. This CDR3 contains 12 residues. The V end was cut by 4 bases, the J end by 2 bases, with 9 bases between. Germline V lookup: CDR1 GTSNPN, CDR2 SVGIG (reference sequence). The CDR3 region has the DNA TGTGCCTGGACCCACAGGGCCTACGAGCAGTACTTC. Residues: CAWTHRAYEQYF.

V gene TRBV7-2 combines with J gene TRBJ1-4; D ambiguous. This CDR3 is 15 amino acids long. The V and J ends lost 4 bases and 2 bases respectively, with 11 bases between them. Per germline, CDR1 SGHTA and CDR2 FQGNSA. The CDR3 here is CASSSARTTNEKLFF. The CDR3, as DNA: TGTGCCAGCAGCTCCGCCCGGACCACTAATGAAAAACTGTTTTTT.

The rearrangement joins TRBV7-2 to TRBJ2-3, with TRBD1 identical over 7 bases. The V segment lost 1 base and the J segment 5 bases; nucleotides outside the gene matches: 6. Germline loops: CDR1 SGHTA, CDR2 FQGNSA. The CDR3 contains 15 residues. The CDR3 sequence: CASSLGQGEGDTQYF. The CDR3 coding sequence is TGTGCCAGCAGCTTAGGCCAGGGGGAAGGAGATACGCAGTATTTT.

The chain couples TRBV9 to TRBJ2-3; the D gene is possibly TRBD2 (6 bases). The CDR3 runs to 15 residues. The V gene lost 0 bases and the J gene lost 3 bases, with 11 bases spanning the gap. Germline CDR1 reads SGDLS; CDR2 reads YYNGEE. CDR3 nucleotides: TGTGCCAGCAGCGTAGATCGGGGGATAACAGATACGCAGTATTTT. This codes for CASSVDRGITDTQYF.

The chain joins TRBV5-1 to TRBJ1-2; possibly TRBD1 for D (6 bases). Trimming pared 2 bases from V and 4 bases from J, leaving 15 bases between. CDR3 length: 15 residues. The germline V gene encodes CDR1 SGHRS and CDR2 YFSETQ. CDR3 DNA sequence: TGCGCCAGCAGCTTCCACGGGGGCGACGCCTATGGCTACACCTTC. It specifies CASSFHGGDAYGYTF.

This chain links TRBV5-1 with TRBJ2-2, with 8 bases identical to TRBD1. V lost 0 bases to trimming and J lost 2 bases; unmatched junction nucleotides: 6. Looked up from germline, CDR1 is SGHRS and CDR2 is YFSETQ. This CDR3 region has 17 residues. CDR3 loop: CASSLEFGTGNTGELFF. In DNA form, the CDR3 reads TGCGCCAGCAGCTTGGAGTTCGGGACAGGAAACACCGGGGAGCTGTTTTTT. Using reference TRBV5-1 and TRBJ2-2 for the parts outside the CDR3, the full variable domain is KAGVTQTPRYLIKTRGQQVTLSCSPISGHRSVSWYQQTPGQGLQFLFEYFSETQRNKGNFPGRFSGRQFSNSRSEMNVSTLELGDSALYLCASSLEFGTGNTGELFFGEGSRLTVL.

The gene calls are TRBV9 and TRBJ2-4, with D tentatively TRBD2 (6 bases). In germline, CDR1 is SGDLS, CDR2 YYNGEE. The CDR3 consists of 11 residues. V was pared by 7 bases and J by 7 bases, with 9 bases between. CDR3 sequence: CASGRQNIQYF. CDR3 nucleotide sequence: TGTGCCAGCGGGAGGCAGAACATTCAGTACTTC.

Worth noting for this clone: One end of the junction does not line up with germline, which may come from a read error. V usage is TRBV7-9 and J usage is TRBJ2-3; 14 bases match TRBD2. CDR1 is SEHNR and CDR2 is FQNEAQ in the germline V gene (reference sequence). The CDR3 is made up of 16 amino acids. The CDR3 reads CASSSGLAGETDTQYF. The CDR3 DNA is TGTGCCAGCAGCTCGGGACTAGCGGGAGAGACAGATACGCAATATTTT.